Here is one T cell receptor (beta chain) with its context. This CDR3 is built from 14 residues. CDR1 is MNHNS and CDR2 is SASEGT in the germline V gene. Deletions cut 6 bases from V and 0 bases from J, with 11 bases between. Profiling relied on immunoSEQ multiplex PCR, and the TCRdb table lists in-frame clones only, not all of them. The sample shows about 380,000 clones, 96% of them seen only once. This entry comes from a study of shared clonotypes between healthy human individuals. Across the study: Researchers assigned three CD4 naive, three CD4 memory, two CD8 naive and one CD8 memory plate to each donor.

Sequenced sample: memory CD8+ T cells sorted from blood. As to subset: CD45RO+ cells pooled with CCR7-negative TemRA cells. The origin of this receptor is a man aged 30-40 years in good health. V gene TRBV6-1 combines with J gene TRBJ1-1; D may be TRBD1 (5 bases). DNA for the CDR3: TGTGCCAGCAGAAGGGGAAGCATGAACACTGAAGCTTTCTTT. It encodes CASRRGSMNTEAFF.